This record concerns one TCR beta chain sequence. Its antigen is not identified. PCR used 60 Vbeta primers and 13 Jbeta primers. Authors' methods: Later reanalysis found about 78 million unique TCR beta chains, roughly 10 million of them shared. Clones were read by immunoSEQ multiplex PCR, and TCRdb kept only the in-frame ones, dropping some. V and J calls plus clone size are reproduced from that table; the DNA served to infer D and trimming. The sample includes 95,000 to 130,000 clones, 60% to 70% of them seen just once. This specimen comes from a study of cytomegalovirus exposure and HLA in healthy donors. General study points: Cytomegalovirus-associated TCR beta chains were listed, numbering over 150. Both high specificity and high sensitivity reportedly marked the classifier's diagnosis of cytomegalovirus status.

The trim removed 3 bases at V and 3 bases at J, leaving 7 bases unmatched. CDR3 length: 17 amino acids. Germline values: CDR1 SGHKS, CDR2 YYEKEE (reference sequence). The receptor's source is a woman aged 40 to 50 in good health and CMV-seropositive. Sequenced material: PBMCs. The chain has TRBV5-5 and TRBJ2-1; 12 nucleotides align to TRBD2. CDR3 sequence (DNA): TGTGCCAGCAGCTCGCCGCGACTAGCGGGAGTCTACAATGAGCAGTTCTTC. Translating it yields CASSSPRLAGVYNEQFF.